This T cell receptor beta chain was captured by sequencing in a study of regulatory T cells in long-lasting Graves disease. The study's findings and limits: Newly diagnosed disease favored TRBV20-1 and TRBJ2-1 over persistent disease. The work looked only at peripheral blood and did not look at thyroid tissue.

TCR beta libraries were built with iRepertoire HTBI primers and Arm-PCR of CDR3 regions. Source study methods: From all samples, identification returned 14 TRBJ and 60 to 80 TRBV segments. One entry per CDR3 protein, called by TCRdb with MiXCR from the multiplex PCR reads. TCRdb, rather than the study authors, made the V and J calls. The sample consists of more than 650,000 distinct CDR3 sequences, 30% of them appearing once. Time point described: persistent/refractory GD, antithyroid drugs over 5 years with positive TRAb. Researchers made the TCR library from RNA that was extracted from PBMCs. The authors diagnosed Graves' disease using American Thyroid Association guidelines. This clonotype was observed at least ten times. The antigen remains unidentified. CDR1 is SGHAT, CDR2 FQNNGV, per germline. The CDR3 length is 13 residues. Between the trimmed V and J ends, which lost 5 bases and 8 bases, there was a span of 14 bases.

The sequencing here drew on peripheral blood mononuclear cells (PBMCs), taken when the disease was refractory, from a patient treated with antithyroid drugs. This TCR derives from a female donor with Graves disease. This chain uses TRBV11-2 with TRBJ2-3, with D perhaps matching TRBD1 (5 bases). Here the CDR3 DNA reads TGTGCCAGCAGCGCTACTTGGCAGGGTACGCAGTATTTT. It specifies CASSATWQGTQYF.